One sample yielded the 7 T cell receptor beta chains listed below, sequenced in a study of control samples from healthy donors and cancer patients. TCRdb's table, derived via immunoSEQ multiplex PCR, lists solely in-frame clones and lacks some. The sample lists 140,000 or so clones; roughly nine tenths were seen once. Sequencing was performed on blood. These receptors all come from a man younger than 40 in good health.

J is TRBJ2-7 and V is TRBV7-9; D gene ambiguous. The germline V gene has CDR1 SEHNR and CDR2 FQNEAQ (reference sequence). The ends were cut back, 4 bases at V and 0 bases at J, with 10 bases in the middle. CDR3 length: 14 residues. CDR3 protein: CASSSGDGSYEQYF. The CDR3 region has the DNA TGTGCCAGCAGCTCCGGTGACGGCTCCTACGAGCAGTACTTC.

DNA of the CDR3: TGTGCCAGCAGGGACGGCACCCTAGCGTCAGAGCTGTTTTTT. This sequence encodes CASRDGTLASELFF. The V and J genes are TRBV5-6 and TRBJ2-2; tentative D call: TRBD2 (6 bases). The CDR3 extends over 14 amino acids. V lost 5 bases to trimming and J lost 11 bases, with 19 bases between them. CDR1 is SGHDT, CDR2 YYEEEE, per germline.

The chain recombines TRBV19 with TRBJ2-5, with TRBD2 matching over 14 bases. V shed 1 base, J shed 0 bases, and the junction held 7 bases outside the gene matches. Germline values: CDR1 LNHDA, CDR2 SQIVND (reference sequence). The CDR3 covers 19 residues. The CDR3 DNA reads as TGTGCCAGTAGTATAGGACGGACTAGCGGGGGGTACTACCAAGAGACCCAGTACTTC. Encoded protein: CASSIGRTSGGYYQETQYF.

The table lists this clone with a count of one. The CDR3 DNA reads TGTGCCAGCAGCCCCTCGGGGGGTGGCTTGGAGCTGTTTTTT. Its protein is CASSPSGGGLELFF. The genes are TRBV6-5 and TRBJ2-2, with 7 bases identical to TRBD2. This CDR3 spans 14 amino acids. After removal of 6 bases from V and 10 bases from J, the junction contained 11 bases not matched to a gene. The V gene's germline CDR1 is MNHEY and CDR2 SVGAGI.

The chain is built from TRBV2 and TRBJ2-5, with 7 bases aligning to TRBD1. CDR1 SNHLY and CDR2 FYNNEI come from the germline V gene. The CDR3 contains 14 residues. The V gene end was trimmed by 7 bases and the J gene end by 5 bases; junction bases not matched to a gene: 10. CDR3 in amino acids: CASNDRDPWETQYF. Here the CDR3 DNA reads TGTGCCAGCAATGACAGGGATCCCTGGGAGACCCAGTACTTC.

This sequence joins TRBV27 and TRBJ1-2; 11 bases are a match to TRBD1. Trimming took 4 bases from V and 2 from J; bases not matched to a gene: 0. This CDR3 spans 14 amino acids. Germline-derived CDR1 and CDR2 are MNHEY and SMNVEV (reference sequence). The CDR3 loop reads CASSWTGGNYGYTF. The CDR3 nucleotides read TGTGCCAGCAGTTGGACAGGGGGCAACTATGGCTACACCTTC.

The J gene is TRBJ2-5, the V gene TRBV4-3; D gene ambiguous. Germline V gene data show CDR1 as LGHNA and CDR2 as YSLEER. V dropped 0 bases and J dropped 4 bases, with 12 bases sitting between them. The CDR3 spans 15 residues. As DNA, the CDR3 is TGCGCCAGCAGCCAAGATTCCAGCCGGACAGAGACCCAGTACTTC. Translation gives CASSQDSSRTETQYF.